The text below deals with one T cell receptor beta chain. What antigen it recognizes has not been identified. No base qualities exist here, and no much larger clone lies one base off it. This sample was taken from a study of T cells in Graves' hyperthyroidism and ophthalmopathy (dated by TCRdb to the late 2010s). Study-wide context: Peripheral blood samples were taken at initial diagnosis, before any treatment was given. TCR Vbeta CDR3 sequencing of 130 to 150 peripheral blood samples (over 40 ophthalmopathy, 75 or so hyperthyroidism and roughly 17 progressor patients) is reported in the paper. Once sampling was done, hyperthyroidism patients were given methimazole at a starting dose of 30 mg daily, whereas ophthalmopathy patients were given high-dose intravenous methylprednisolone. Whether ophthalmopathy could be predicted prospectively was tested in an independent validation cohort made up of 18 to 20 hyperthyroidism patients plus 17 patients who later progressed to ophthalmopathy. In roughly six Graves' hyperthyroidism patients, the study also compared T-cell repertoires from thyroid tissue with T-cell repertoires from blood. For training and testing, the roughly 100 patients in the discovery cohort were randomly divided in a 7:3 ratio. To identify TCR V-J signatures that set the groups apart, the researchers used a discovery cohort of 100 patients, made up of fewer than 50 with Graves' ophthalmopathy and some 58 with stable Graves' hyperthyroidism. Study-level results and caveats: No statistical method was used to fix the sample size in advance, and group allocation was not hidden from the investigators. Ophthalmopathy was separated from stable hyperthyroidism by a 13 V-J signature model, with over 85% sensitivity and 81% to 83% specificity obtained in cross-validation and 80%/75% obtained in testing. In validation, progression to ophthalmopathy was predicted by the model with roughly 69% sensitivity and around 75% specificity, a median of approximately 7.1 months before onset. Most expanded thyroid clonotypes (frequency above 0.001) were also detected in blood, a finding suggesting that blood repertoires may reflect thyroid immune responses.

TCR beta CDR3 regions were amplified from RNA transcripts. The TCR CDR3 was subjected to a first round of RT-PCR using the HTBI primer set and the Qiagen OneStep RT-PCR kit. Libraries were constructed in a second round of multiplex PCR, after which size selection and purification were performed. Libraries were sequenced paired-end with 100 bp reads on an Illumina HiSeq2000. The study's own analysis went as follows. SOAPnuke was used to process the raw data, removing reads that contained adapters or uncalled bases, had a mean Phred below 15, or lacked an exact match to the constant primer or identifier. High-quality paired reads were merged using COPE v1.2.5, and each unique nucleotide sequence was defined as a clonotype. Clonotypes were aligned to IMGT TRBV, TRBD and TRBJ reference segments using MiTCR v1.1. Analysis was restricted to V-J combinations with a frequency above 0.0001, which covered about 99% of repertoires. A TCS score was defined as the ratio of F50 (clonal expansion) to E x V (chaos), with BLOSUM62-based TCRdist applied between CDR3 peptides within each V-J. Welch's t-statistics and random forest reduced just over 500 V-J features to fewer than 15, which were used in a naive Bayes classifier (R e1071). TCRdb reprocessed the public reads (quality trimming at Q25 with fastp, clone calling with MiXCR) and kept in-frame beta chains. When rows share a CDR3 protein, they turn into one entry using the most common DNA and genes. What appears here as the V and J calls and clone size reflects TCRdb's work, not the paper's. A total of about 290,000 distinct CDR3 sequences appear in this sample, roughly 13% of them only once. Clones ranked in the top ten supply less than 8% of the sample.

A patient counted as having stable Graves' hyperthyroidism if no progression to ophthalmopathy occurred over 18 months of follow-up. Hyperthyroidism patients were newly diagnosed, had a disease duration of under 2 months, and were aged 18 to 65 years. Any patient with an uncontrolled infection, another autoimmune disease, pregnancy or lactation was excluded. Diagnoses were established on the basis of clinical symptoms, serum thyroxine and TRAb, thyroid ultrasound, and orbital computed tomography. PBMCs were separated from approximately 10 ml of fresh peripheral blood using Ficoll-Paque density gradient centrifugation. Total RNA was extracted using Trizol reagent, and RNA quality was assessed on an Agilent 2100 Bioanalyzer. The receptor comes from a woman in her thirties or forties with Graves' hyperthyroidism. Sample: blood.

Here is the DNA: TGTGCCAGCAGTTTAGGGGCGAGGACAGATGAGCAGTTCTTC. Its amino acids are CASSLGARTDEQFF. The rearrangement joined TRBV27 to TRBJ2-1; a tentative D match to TRBD1 spans 6 bases. The cysteine opens and the phenylalanine closes a CDR3 of 14 amino acids. The sequence is cut down to CDR3 DNA, 42 bases in frame from base 1. V sheds 2 bases and J sheds 8 bases, leaving 13 bases between their ends. Looking up the germline V gene (reference sequence) yields CDR1 MNHEY and CDR2 SMNVEV.